This T cell receptor beta chain was captured in a study of PD-1 blockade in classical Hodgkin lymphoma. Overall study findings and caveats: By C4D1, diversity of CD4+ TCRs had risen significantly, whereas that of CD8+ TCRs had not. Among the patients, those starting nivolumab under 1 year after ASCT were excluded.

With regard to this clone: Its antigen is still unknown.

All patients relapsed after autologous stem cell transplantation, and brentuximab vedotin exposure varied. Classifying best responses yielded complete response, partial response or progressive disease. Clones were sequenced by immunoSEQ multiplex PCR, and TCRdb holds only the in-frame ones, with some missing. There are tens of thousands of clones in the sample; roughly 78% occur only once, and about an eighth lies in the top ten. Trimming cost V 4 bases and J 3 bases, with 19 bases left between them. Germline V CDR1 and CDR2: SEHNR, FQNEAQ (reference sequence). This CDR3 contains 16 residues. The sequencing here drew on peripheral blood mononuclear cells (PBMCs), taken at baseline. This clonotype originated in a human donor with classical Hodgkin lymphoma. The chain is built from TRBV7-9 and TRBJ2-7, with D possibly being TRBD1 (6 bases). The CDR3 loop is CASSSPNDRYHYEQYF. The DNA of the CDR3 is TGTGCCAGCAGCTCTCCCAACGACAGGTATCACTACGAGCAGTACTTC.